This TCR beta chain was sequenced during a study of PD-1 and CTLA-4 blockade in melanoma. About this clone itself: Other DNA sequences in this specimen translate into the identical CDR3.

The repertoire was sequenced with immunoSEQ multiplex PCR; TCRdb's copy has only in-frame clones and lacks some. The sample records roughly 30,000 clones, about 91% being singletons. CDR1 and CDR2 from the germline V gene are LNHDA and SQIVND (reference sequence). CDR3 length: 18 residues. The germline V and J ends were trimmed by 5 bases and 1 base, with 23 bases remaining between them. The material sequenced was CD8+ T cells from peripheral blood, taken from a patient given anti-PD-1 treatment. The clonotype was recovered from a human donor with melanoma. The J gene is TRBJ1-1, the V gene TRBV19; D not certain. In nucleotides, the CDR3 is TGTGCCAGTAGTCCCCGACAAGCATGGGGAACATGGAACACTGAAGCTTTCTTT. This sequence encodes CASSPRQAWGTWNTEAFF.